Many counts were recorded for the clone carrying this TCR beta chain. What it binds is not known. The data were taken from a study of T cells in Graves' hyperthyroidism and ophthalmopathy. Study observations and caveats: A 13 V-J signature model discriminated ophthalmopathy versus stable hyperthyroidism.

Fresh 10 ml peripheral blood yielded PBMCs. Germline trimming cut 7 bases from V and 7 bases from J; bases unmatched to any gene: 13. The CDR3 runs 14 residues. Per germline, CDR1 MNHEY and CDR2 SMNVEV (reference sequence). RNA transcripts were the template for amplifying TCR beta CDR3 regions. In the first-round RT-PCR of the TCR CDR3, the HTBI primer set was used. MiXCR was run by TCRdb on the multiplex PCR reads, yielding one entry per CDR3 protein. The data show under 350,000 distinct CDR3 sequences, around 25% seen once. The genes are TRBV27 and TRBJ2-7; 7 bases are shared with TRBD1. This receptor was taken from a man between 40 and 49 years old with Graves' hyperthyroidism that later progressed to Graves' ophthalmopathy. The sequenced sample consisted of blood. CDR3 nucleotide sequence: TGTGCCAGCACCCCAGTACAGGGGTTGGAGGAGCAGTACTTC. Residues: CASTPVQGLEEQYF.